This T cell receptor beta chain was observed in a study of OX40 agonist ivuxolimab in advanced cancers. Study outcomes and limitations: At 0.1 to 3.0 mg/kg, CD4+ and CD8+ blood T cells expanded clonally by week 6. Certain nonresponders additionally had low normalized T-cell clonal expansion.

In germline, CDR1 is MNHNS, CDR2 SASEGT. V was cut by 7 bases and J by 9 bases, with 16 bases left in between. The CDR3 contains 13 residues. As for this clone: Its antigen is not identified.

Some clones are missing from TCRdb's copy, which holds only in-frame ones; the method was immunoSEQ multiplex PCR. The sample has about 61,000 clones, about 86% seen once. This receptor was taken from an adult with an advanced solid tumor such as melanoma, head and neck, liver or kidney cancer. The gene calls are TRBV6-1 and TRBJ1-5; no definite D call. The sample was CD4+ or CD8+ T cells sorted from blood, taken in a trial of the OX40 agonist ivuxolimab. CDR3 nucleotide sequence: TGTGCCAGCACCTCGGACTGGAAATGGCCCCAGCATTTT. Protein sequence: CASTSDWKWPQHF.